This T cell receptor beta chain was sequenced during a study of glioma-infiltrating T cells. The iRepertoire nested amplicon-rescue multiplex PCR amplified TCR alpha and beta CDR3s from RNA. Input was roughly 95-450 ng of tissue mRNA or PBMC total RNA. One entry per CDR3 protein results from TCRdb running MiXCR on the multiplex PCR reads. In the table there are 300,000 to 450,000 distinct CDR3 sequences, 41% of which are singletons. This clonotype was detected only a few times. Germline CDR1 reads DFQATT; CDR2 reads SNEGSKA (reference sequence). The CDR3 has 12 amino acids. This TCR came from a human donor with low-grade glioma or glioblastoma, undergoing nonglioma brain surgery, or in good health (not recorded which). The sequencing sample was made of glioma tissue, nonneoplastic brain tissue, or PBMCs (not recorded which). The V and J genes are TRBV20-1 and TRBJ2-1, with 7 bases aligning to TRBD2. CDR3 protein: CSATLAFNEQFF. CDR3 DNA: TGCAGCGCCACACTAGCGTTCAATGAGCAGTTCTTC.